This record looks at one TCR beta chain sequence and its context. Original processing notes: Reference gene primers were amplified, and this amplification served to estimate nucleated cell counts. This table comes from immunoSEQ multiplex PCR, and its TCRdb copy is limited to in-frame clones, with some not included. V, J and clone size are taken as reported in that table, and D and trimming were inferred from the DNA itself. The table lists fewer than 250,000 clones, over 90% of them singletons, with over 0.65% in the top ten. These data belong to a study of blood T cell repertoires in COVID-19. Study in general: Material from acute and convalescent COVID-19 was sourced from the United States, Italy and Spain. Sources were T cells, B-cell-depleted T cells, or PBMCs; the material itself was cDNA or gDNA.

The germline V gene encodes CDR1 MNHEY and CDR2 SMNVEV (reference sequence). Trimming shortened V by 3 bases and J by 6 bases, and 8 bases separated the two germline ends. This CDR3 is built from 13 residues. Those enrolled in Seattle joined during active infection and were followed longitudinally afterward. The chain couples TRBV27 to TRBJ2-2; D is ambiguous. The sequenced sample consisted of peripheral blood. This clonotype was sampled from a man aged 30 to 39 with COVID-19, enrolled during active disease. CDR3 nucleotides: TGTGCCAGCAGTTTGGCCTCCGCCGGGGAGCTGTTTTTT. This translates into CASSLASAGELFF.